Sequencing of this T cell receptor beta chain was carried out in a study of blood T cell repertoires in COVID-19. Study in general: The cDNA or gDNA used as material had been derived from T cells, B-cell-depleted T cells, or PBMCs.

The table lists this clone with a few counts. The CDR3 contains 15 residues. The V end was cut by 3 bases, the J end by 3 bases, with 13 bases between. From germline, CDR1 is SNHLY and CDR2 FYNNEI. The authors' processing: Nucleated cell number was recorded as an estimate derived from reference gene primer amplification. The repertoire was sequenced with immunoSEQ multiplex PCR; TCRdb's copy has only in-frame clones and lacks some. V and J calls and clone size follow that table, whereas D and trimming were derived from the DNA. The sample holds about 210,000 clones, around nine tenths seen once. V and J are TRBV2 and TRBJ2-3; D perhaps matches TRBD1 (8 bases). This TCR derives from a man aged 35-49 years with acute or convalescent COVID-19. Material for sequencing was peripheral blood. CDR3 sequence reads: CASSDEQGGTDTQYF. The CDR3 DNA reads as TGTGCCAGCAGTGATGAACAGGGGGGGACAGATACGCAGTATTTT.